Reported below is one T cell receptor (beta chain). Its target is not known. This specimen belongs to a study of Ad26.COV2.S vaccination and SARS-CoV-2 variants. General study points: Comparable non-spike TCR breadth was observed in vaccine and placebo recipients. The analyses of TCR breadth and depth may have understated the size of total T cell responses.

V lost 7 bases to trimming and J lost 3 bases; unmatched junction nucleotides: 8. The CDR3 spans 15 residues. Looked up from germline, CDR1 is KGHDR and CDR2 is SFDVKD. The table came from immunoSEQ multiplex PCR; TCRdb's copy has only in-frame clones and leaves some out. This table has a few hundred thousand clones, about nine tenths appearing once. Stated treatment: roughly 19 received Ad26.COV2.S at low or high dose, single or two shots; 5 received placebo; per-sample allocation not given. Collection of samples fell on day 63 after the first vaccine or placebo injection. SARS-CoV-2 spike from the Wuhan strain was encoded by the vaccine, an Ad26 vector.

The source material was peripheral blood, sampled in a trial of Ad26.COV2.S vaccine versus placebo. This chain links TRBV24-1 with TRBJ2-1, with TRBD1 matching 7 bases. The sequence was obtained from a person between 18 and 65 years old who received the Ad26.COV2.S COVID-19 vaccine or a placebo. The CDR3 protein is CATSDGQDRYNEQFF. In nucleotides, the CDR3 is TGTGCCACCAGCGATGGACAGGATCGCTACAATGAGCAGTTCTTC.